A selection of T cell receptor beta chains follows, all from one sample in a study of T cells in Graves' hyperthyroidism and ophthalmopathy. TCRdb analysed the multiplex PCR reads with MiXCR anew, one entry per CDR3 protein. The repertoire includes 600,000 or so distinct CDR3 sequences, 46% of them detected once, and roughly 8.2% sits in the top ten. Specimen: peripheral blood or thyroid tissue (not recorded which). The receptor source for this set is a woman under 30 with Graves' hyperthyroidism. Each CDR3 is given with its conserved first and last residue. The D gene is left open where the match is weak. Not every row has a clone size; where given, it reads once, few, many or a size class.

>TRBD1|-|TRBV20-1|TRBJ2-7|13
TGCAGCGCCGCGCGTACAGGGGCCTACGAGCAGTACTTC
CSAARTGAYEQYF
>TRBD1|-|TRBV7-2|TRBJ1-4|15
TGTGCCAACAGCTTAGCAGGGACAGGGCGGGAAAAACTGGTTTTT
CANSLAGTGREKLVF
>-|few|TRBV7-2|TRBJ1-1|15
TGTGCCAGCAGCTTAAGCCGGGCCCTAAACACTGAAGCTTTCTTT
CASSLSRALNTEAFF
>-|few|TRBV20-1|TRBJ2-7|14
TGCAGTGCCCAACCCCCCCAGAGCTCCTACGAGCAGTACTTC
CSAQPPQSSYEQYF
>-|few|TRBV7-9|TRBJ2-2|14
TGTGCCAGCGCCCCGGCAGGGCGGACCGGGGAGCTGTTTTTT
CASAPAGRTGELFF
>TRBD1|few|TRBV19|TRBJ1-4|14
TGTGCCAGTAGAACCGGACAGGGAGGTGAAAAACTGTTTTTT
CASRTGQGGEKLFF
>-|few|TRBV14|TRBJ2-1|13
TGTGCCAGCAGCCAATCCTCAGGGGATGAGCAGTTCTTC
CASSQSSGDEQFF
>TRBD1|many|TRBV10-3|TRBJ1-1|12
TGTGCCAACGGACAGGAGGGCACTGAAGCTTTCTTT
CANGQEGTEAFF
>TRBD1|few|TRBV2|TRBJ2-7|13
TGTGCCAGCAGTTGGACAGGACCCTACGAGCAGTACTTC
CASSWTGPYEQYF
>-|-|TRBV15|TRBJ2-5|16
TGTGCCACCAGCAGAGATCAGGGGGGTGAGTCAGAGACCCAGTACTTC
CATSRDQGGESETQYF
>-|-|TRBV19|TRBJ1-1|14
TGTGCCAGTAGTATAGTAGGCAGGGACACTGAAGCTTTCTTT
CASSIVGRDTEAFF
>-|-|TRBV7-2|TRBJ2-5|14
TGTGCCAGCAGGTCCAGGGGGGGACAAGAGACCCAGTACTTC
CASRSRGGQETQYF
>-|-|TRBV2|TRBJ2-5|15
TGTGCCAGCGCGGGGGGACAGGGAGGGCGAGAGACCCAGTACTTC
CASAGGQGGRETQYF
>TRBD1|few|TRBV5-1|TRBJ1-4|15
TGCGCCAGCAGCTTATCGGGACAGCTTAATGAAAAACTGTTTTTT
CASSLSGQLNEKLFF
>TRBD2|many|TRBV7-6|TRBJ2-7|16
TGTGCCAGCAGCCCAGGGACTAGCGGGAGGTCCTACGAGCAGTACTTC
CASSPGTSGRSYEQYF
>-|-|TRBV29-1|TRBJ2-5|15
TGCAGCGTTGAAGATGGGGGAGATTTTCGAGAGACCCAGTACTTC
CSVEDGGDFRETQYF
>TRBD2|-|TRBV7-9|TRBJ2-1|14
TGTGCCAGCAGCTCCGCGGGAGGGCACAATGAGCAGTTCTTC
CASSSAGGHNEQFF
>-|once|TRBV7-9|TRBJ2-7|15
TGTGCCAGCAGCTTTGGTAGCGGATCGACCTACGAGCAGTACTTC
CASSFGSGSTYEQYF
>TRBD1|few|TRBV6-1|TRBJ1-1|14
TGTGCCAGCAGGGACAGGAGAGGAAACACTGAAGCTTTCTTT
CASRDRRGNTEAFF
>TRBD1|-|TRBV3-1|TRBJ1-1|15
TGTGCCAGCAGCCAGGATCAGGGGGCAAATAATGAAGCTTTCTTT
CASSQDQGANNEAFF
>-|few|TRBV5-6|TRBJ2-7|13
TGTGCCAGCAGTCTGGATCTCACCTACGAGCAGTACTTC
CASSLDLTYEQYF
>TRBD1|-|TRBV19|TRBJ1-5|16
TGCGCCAGCAGCCAAGGGCAGGGGGGAGGCAATCAGCCCCAGCATTTT
CASSQGQGGGNQPQHF
>-|-|TRBV9|TRBJ2-7|15
TGTGCCAGCAGCCGAACCGGGTCAAAAGTCTACGAGCAGTACTTC
CASSRTGSKVYEQYF
>-|-|TRBV7-2|TRBJ1-6|12
TGTGCCAGCAGCTTGTTTGATTCACCCCTCCACTTT
CASSLFDSPLHF
>TRBD1|few|TRBV19|TRBJ2-7|14
TGTGCCAGTAGTATTCCCGGGACAGGGAACGAGCAGTACTTC
CASSIPGTGNEQYF
>-|many|TRBV29-1|TRBJ2-6|17
TGCAGCGTTGACGTGAGGGGGGCGAGTTCCGGGGCCAACGTCCTGACTTTC
CSVDVRGASSGANVLTF
>-|-|TRBV2|TRBJ2-5|16
TGTGCCAGCAGTAATCCAGGGTCTTCCCTCCAAGAGACCCAGTACTTC
CASSNPGSSLQETQYF